These 11 T cell receptor beta chains were all obtained from the same sample, sequenced in a study of blood T cell repertoires in COVID-19. Repertoires were generated with immunoSEQ multiplex PCR, while TCRdb's copy carries only in-frame clones and drops some. Of around 200,000 clones listed, 70% to 90% are singletons. The sequencing sample was made of peripheral blood. These receptors originate from a woman aged 80 or older with acute or convalescent COVID-19.

The rearrangement uses TRBV5-1 and TRBJ1-3; D is perhaps TRBD1 (6 bases). Germline V gene data show CDR1 as SGHRS and CDR2 as YFSETQ. The CDR3 sequence is 15 residues long. The ends were cut back, 5 bases at V and 0 bases at J, with 12 bases in the middle. The CDR3 DNA follows: TGCGCCAGCAGTTATACAGGGAACTCTGGAAACACCATATATTTT. It translates to CASSYTGNSGNTIYF. The full variable domain, rest sourced from reference TRBV5-1 and TRBJ1-3, is KAGVTQTPRYLIKTRGQQVTLSCSPISGHRSVSWYQQTPGQGLQFLFEYFSETQRNKGNFPGRFSGRQFSNSRSEMNVSTLELGDSALYLCASSYTGNSGNTIYFGEGSWLTVV.

This clone was observed a few times. The chain carries TRBV6-5 and TRBJ1-3, with 8 bases matching TRBD1. Germline V gene sequence: CDR1 MNHEY, CDR2 SVGAGI. V dropped 8 bases and J dropped 2; count of bases not matched to a gene: 2. The CDR3 consists of 13 residues. The CDR3 region is CASGQGTGNTIYF. Here the CDR3 DNA reads TGTGCCAGCGGACAGGGTACTGGAAACACCATATATTTT.

This chain links TRBV19 with TRBJ2-3, with D possibly TRBD1 on 5 matching bases. The CDR3 is made up of 14 amino acids. V lost 3 bases and J 1 base, leaving 8 bases between the germline ends. Germline CDR1 is LNHDA and CDR2 is SQIVND (reference sequence). The CDR3 nucleotides read TGTGCCAGTAGTATTTTACAGGGCACAGATACGCAGTATTTT. Its protein product is CASSILQGTDTQYF.

The V gene is TRBV11-3, the J gene TRBJ2-3, with TRBD1 as a possible D gene (5 bases). The germline V gene has CDR1 SGHNT and CDR2 YENEEA. The CDR3 sequence is 12 residues long. Trimming cost V 5 bases and J 5 bases, with 8 bases left between them. CDR3 nucleotide sequence: TGTGCCAGCAGCCCCACAGGAGATACGCAGTATTTT. This gives the protein CASSPTGDTQYF.

This clone was observed once. J is TRBJ1-2 and V is TRBV25-1, with TRBD1 as a possible D gene (5 bases). Germline CDR1 is MGHDK and CDR2 is SYGVNS. The V end lost 9 bases, the J end lost 7 bases, and 15 bases lay between the germline ends. The CDR3 is 12 amino acids. CDR3 DNA: TGTGCCAGTCCCCTCGGGACTACTGGCTACACCTTC. Residues: CASPLGTTGYTF.

CDR3 coding DNA: TGTGCCAGCAGTTACCCCTCCGGACTAGCGGGAGTCGTCGCCGGGGAGCTGTTTTTT. Amino acid sequence: CASSYPSGLAGVVAGELFF. The chain links TRBV6-2 or TRBV6-3 to TRBJ2-2; 13 bases are shared with TRBD2. This CDR3 spans 19 amino acids. The germline gives CDR1 MNHEY, CDR2 SVGEGT. The V segment lost 2 bases and the J segment 6 bases; nucleotides outside the gene matches: 12.

The chain couples TRBV9 to TRBJ2-3; TRBD2 matches at 7 bases. J gave up 6 bases and V 4 bases, and 8 bases lay outside the gene matches. Germline lookup yields CDR1 SGDLS and CDR2 YYNGEE. The CDR3 is 14 amino acids. CDR3 protein: CASSSRTRPDTQYF. For the CDR3, the DNA is TGTGCCAGCAGCTCACGGACTAGACCCGATACGCAGTATTTT.

V is TRBV7-9 and J is TRBJ2-2; 7 positions agree with TRBD1. CDR1 and CDR2 (germline): SEHNR, FQNEAQ (reference sequence). The ends lost 10 bases at V and 2 bases at J; junction bases unmatched: 16. This CDR3 spans 17 amino acids. CDR3 DNA: TGTGCCACCTCAATACCGAGGGGGCAAGGAAACACCGGGGAGCTGTTTTTT. It specifies CATSIPRGQGNTGELFF. Variable domain in full (rest from reference TRBV7-9 and TRBJ2-2): DTGVSQNPRHKITKRGQNVTFRCDPISEHNRLYWYRQTLGQGPEFLTYFQNEAQLEKSRLLSDRFSAERPKGSFSTLEIQRTEQGDSAMYLCATSIPRGQGNTGELFFGEGSRLTVL.

The rearrangement uses TRBV10-1 and TRBJ2-2, with TRBD2 as a possible D gene (7 bases). The CDR3 length is 15 residues. Germline lookup yields CDR1 WNHNN and CDR2 SYGVQD (reference sequence). Trimming took 6 bases from V and 3 from J, leaving 14 bases between them. The CDR3 loop reads CASSRGGKDTGELFF. The DNA of the CDR3 is TGCGCCAGCAGCAGGGGAGGGAAAGACACCGGGGAGCTGTTTTTT.

The chain has TRBV5-4 and TRBJ2-3, with TRBD2 identical over 7 bases. The CDR3 spans 15 residues. Germline-derived CDR1 and CDR2 are SGHNT and YYREEE (reference sequence). J lost 1 base, V lost 0 bases, and 2 bases had no gene match. The CDR3 nucleotides are TGTGCCAGCAGCTTGGCAGGGAGGGGCACAGATACGCAGTATTTT. Its protein product is CASSLAGRGTDTQYF.

The V and J genes are TRBV28 and TRBJ2-2; tentative D call: TRBD1 (6 bases). This CDR3 has 16 residues. The germline V and J ends were trimmed by 6 bases and 1 base, with 15 bases remaining between them. Germline CDR1 is MDHEN and CDR2 is SYDVKM. CDR3 region: CASSWGPRQNTGELFF. The DNA of the CDR3 is TGTGCCAGCAGCTGGGGGCCGAGACAGAACACCGGGGAGCTGTTTTTT.